The 10 T cell receptor beta chains in this list originate from one sample, sequenced in a study of T cell responses to AZD1222 COVID-19 vaccine. Repertoires were generated with immunoSEQ multiplex PCR, while TCRdb's copy carries only in-frame clones and drops some. Of roughly 70,000 clones listed, 60% to 85% are singletons. The starting material was peripheral blood, obtained on day 0 of MenACWY control vaccination. The receptors here all came from an adult in good health.

This clone showed up just once. The CDR3 DNA is TGTGCCAGCAGCACCTTGACAGTCAGCTATGGCTACACCTTC. Its translation is CASSTLTVSYGYTF. This rearrangement joins TRBV5-4 to TRBJ1-2; D is possibly TRBD1 (5 bases). This CDR3 region has 14 residues. Trimming cost V 4 bases and J 4 bases, with 14 bases left between them. CDR1 and CDR2 (germline): SGHNT, YYREEE (reference sequence). The full variable domain, rest sourced from reference TRBV5-4 and TRBJ1-2, is ETGVTQSPTHLIKTRGQQVTLRCSSQSGHNTVSWYQQALGQGPQFIFQYYREEENGRGNFPPRFSGLQFPNYSSELNVNALELDDSALYLCASSTLTVSYGYTFGSGTRLTVV.

The rearrangement links TRBV6-5 to TRBJ1-2, with a weak D call TRBD1 (6 bases). The germline V and J ends were trimmed by 6 bases and 2 bases, with 7 bases remaining between them. The CDR3 is made up of 12 amino acids. Germline lookup yields CDR1 MNHEY and CDR2 SVGAGI. The CDR3 DNA reads as TGTGCCAGCAGGGGGGGCAACTATGGCTACACCTTC. Translated, it gives CASRGGNYGYTF.

This clone was recorded many times. CDR3 region: CASGGGGNTIYF. The CDR3 nucleotides read TGTGCCAGCGGGGGTGGTGGAAACACCATATATTTT. The rearrangement links TRBV7-9 to TRBJ1-3; D is possibly TRBD1 (5 bases). CDR1 SEHNR and CDR2 FQNEAQ come from the germline V gene (reference sequence). The V end was cut by 8 bases, the J end by 3 bases, with 8 bases between. This CDR3 comprises 12 residues.

This chain links TRBV12-3 or TRBV12-4 with TRBJ1-1; D not certain. The CDR3 totals 12 residues. The V end was cut by 5 bases, the J end by 8 bases, with 12 bases between. DNA of the CDR3: TGTGCCAGCAGTCCTCAGCCGGGCGAAGCTTTCTTT. This codes for CASSPQPGEAFF.

The rearrangement joins TRBV4-1 to TRBJ1-2; 9 bases line up with TRBD1. V dropped 4 bases and J dropped 8; count of bases not matched to a gene: 8. The CDR3 totals 14 residues. Germline CDR1 is MGHRA and CDR2 is YSYEKL. The CDR3 bases are TGCGCCAGCAGCCCCTTACAGGGGGCGAGGGGCTACACCTTC. Translating it yields CASSPLQGARGYTF.

This clone was seen just once. The chain has TRBV6-5 and TRBJ1-5; the D is unclear. Germline assignment: CDR1 MNHEY and CDR2 SVGAGI. Between the trimmed V and J ends, which lost 7 bases and 5 bases, there was a span of 15 bases. The CDR3 spans 14 residues. CDR3 DNA: TGTGCCAGCACCCCAGGCTCGGCCTATCAGCCCCAGCATTTT. Amino acid sequence: CASTPGSAYQPQHF.

The chain combines TRBV28 with TRBJ2-1, with D tentatively TRBD1 (6 bases). Trimming removed 3 bases at V and 0 bases at J, with 6 bases between. This CDR3 contains 14 residues. CDR1 MDHEN and CDR2 SYDVKM come from the germline V gene. The CDR3 DNA sequence: TGTGCCAGCAGTTTGGACAGCTCCTACAATGAGCAGTTCTTC. Its translation is CASSLDSSYNEQFF.

The chain employs TRBV7-2 and TRBJ2-5; TRBD1 might be the D (6 bases). In germline, CDR1 is SGHTA, CDR2 FQGNSA. Trimming cost V 2 bases and J 4 bases, with 14 bases left between them. The CDR3 is made up of 15 amino acids. CDR3 sequence: CASSLSGLGGETQYF. The CDR3 bases are TGTGCCAGCAGCTTAAGTGGGCTAGGGGGAGAGACCCAGTACTTC.

The chain couples TRBV25-1 to TRBJ2-4, with 7 bases aligning to TRBD1. Germline CDR1 is MGHDK and CDR2 is SYGVNS. The CDR3 has 14 residues. The J segment lost 4 bases and the V segment lost 3 bases, leaving 3 bases of the junction unmatched. For the CDR3, the DNA is TGTGCCAGCAGTGACACAGGGGATAAAAACATTCAGTACTTC. Encoded protein: CASSDTGDKNIQYF.

The rearrangement uses TRBV28 and TRBJ2-7; 8 bases line up with TRBD1. The V gene end was trimmed by 6 bases and the J gene end by 4 bases; junction bases not matched to a gene: 17. CDR3 size: 17 residues. Germline V lookup: CDR1 MDHEN, CDR2 SYDVKM. The CDR3 bases are TGTGCCAGCAGCCCAAGGGGGGTGGGGCAGGGGGCATACGAGCAGTACTTC. Translated: CASSPRGVGQGAYEQYF. Full variable domain (rest looked up from reference TRBV28 and TRBJ2-7): DVKVTQSSRYLVKRTGEKVFLECVQDMDHENMFWYRQDPGLGLRLIYFSYDVKMKEKGDIPEGYSVSREKKERFSLILESASTNQTSMYLCASSPRGVGQGAYEQYFGPGTRLTVT.